The table lists the clone carrying this T cell receptor beta chain with many counts. Antigen: not known. Arm-PCR of CDR3 regions with iRepertoire HTBI primers generated TCR beta libraries. Original handling: Sample data revealed roughly 62 TRBV and 12 to 15 TRBJ segments. TCRdb processed the multiplex PCR reads anew with MiXCR; each CDR3 protein has one entry. These V and J calls derive from TCRdb rather than the authors' analysis. The sample lists around 400,000 distinct CDR3 sequences, roughly a quarter occurring once. The sample's time point: persistent/refractory GD, antithyroid drugs over 5 years with positive TRAb. RNA isolated from PBMCs was used to make the TCR library. The sample is drawn from a study of regulatory T cells in long-lasting Graves disease. Study findings and constraints: Public clonotype sharing was higher in persistent than newly diagnosed patients.

The CDR3 length is 13 residues. The germline V gene has CDR1 MNHNS and CDR2 SASEGT. V shed 4 bases and J shed 3 bases, with 7 bases lying between them. The rearrangement links TRBV6-1 to TRBJ1-5, with D maybe TRBD1 (5 bases). This receptor was taken from a female donor with Graves disease. This specimen consisted of peripheral blood mononuclear cells (PBMCs), obtained when the disease was refractory, from a patient treated with antithyroid drugs. CDR3 nucleotide sequence: TGTGCCAGCAGTGTACAGGTCAATCAGCCCCAGCATTTT. This gives the protein CASSVQVNQPQHF.